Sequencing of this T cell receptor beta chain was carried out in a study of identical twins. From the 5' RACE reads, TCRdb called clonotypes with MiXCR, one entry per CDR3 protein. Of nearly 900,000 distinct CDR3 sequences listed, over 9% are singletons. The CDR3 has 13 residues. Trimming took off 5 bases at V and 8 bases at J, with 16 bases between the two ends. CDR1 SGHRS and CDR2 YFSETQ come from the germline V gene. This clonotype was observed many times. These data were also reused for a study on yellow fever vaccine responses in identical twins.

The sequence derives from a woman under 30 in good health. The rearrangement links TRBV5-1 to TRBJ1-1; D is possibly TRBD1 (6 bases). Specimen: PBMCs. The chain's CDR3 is CASSSAGTSEAFF. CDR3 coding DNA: TGCGCCAGCAGTTCTGCCGGGACAAGCGAAGCTTTCTTT.